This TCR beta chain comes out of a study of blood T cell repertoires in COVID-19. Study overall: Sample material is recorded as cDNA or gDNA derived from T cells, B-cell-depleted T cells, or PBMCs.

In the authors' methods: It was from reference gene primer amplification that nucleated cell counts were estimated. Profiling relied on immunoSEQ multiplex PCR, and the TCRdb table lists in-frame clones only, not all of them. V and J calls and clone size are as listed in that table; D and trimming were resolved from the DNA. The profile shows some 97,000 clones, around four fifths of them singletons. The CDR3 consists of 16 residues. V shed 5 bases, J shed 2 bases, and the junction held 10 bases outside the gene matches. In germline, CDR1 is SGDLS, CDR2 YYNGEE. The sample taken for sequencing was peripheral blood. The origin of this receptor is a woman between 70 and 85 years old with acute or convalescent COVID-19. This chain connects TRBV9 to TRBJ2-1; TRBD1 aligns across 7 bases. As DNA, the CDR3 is TGTGCCAGCAGGGCGACCGGGACAGCTACCTACAATGAGCAGTTCTTC. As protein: CASRATGTATYNEQFF.